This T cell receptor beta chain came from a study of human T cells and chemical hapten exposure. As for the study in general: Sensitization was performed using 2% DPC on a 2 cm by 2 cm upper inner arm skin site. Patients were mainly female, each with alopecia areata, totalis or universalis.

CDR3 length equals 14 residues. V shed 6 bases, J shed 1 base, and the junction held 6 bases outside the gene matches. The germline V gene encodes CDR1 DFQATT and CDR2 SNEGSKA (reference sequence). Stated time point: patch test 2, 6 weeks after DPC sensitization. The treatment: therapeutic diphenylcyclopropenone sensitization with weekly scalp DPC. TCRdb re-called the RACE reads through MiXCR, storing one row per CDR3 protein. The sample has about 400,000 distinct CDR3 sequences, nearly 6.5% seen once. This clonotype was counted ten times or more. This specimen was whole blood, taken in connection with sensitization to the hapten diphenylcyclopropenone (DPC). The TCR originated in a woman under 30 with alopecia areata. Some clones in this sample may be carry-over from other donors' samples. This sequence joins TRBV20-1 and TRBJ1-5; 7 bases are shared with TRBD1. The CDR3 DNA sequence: TGCAGTGCACGACAGGGTATGAGCAATCAGCCCCAGCATTTT. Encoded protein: CSARQGMSNQPQHF.